These T cell receptor beta chains were read from a single sample in a study of regulatory T cells in long-lasting Graves disease. TCRdb reprocessed the multiplex PCR reads with MiXCR, giving one entry per CDR3 protein. The profile shows approximately 230,000 distinct CDR3 sequences, approximately 20% of them singletons. This material consisted of peripheral blood mononuclear cells (PBMCs), taken at new diagnosis, from a patient treated with antithyroid drugs. The receptors were sampled from a female donor with Graves disease. Each CDR3 is given without its conserved first and last residue. Each record gives: CDR3 length, D gene, J gene, V gene, CDR3 protein. D genes are given only for firm matches.

len: 17; d_gene: NA; j_gene: TRBJ2-3; v_gene: TRBV24-1; CDR3aa: ATSDLVAAPGTSTDTQY
len: 13; d_gene: NA; j_gene: TRBJ2-4; v_gene: TRBV6-1; CDR3aa: ATRPNGVAKNIQY
len: 13; d_gene: NA; j_gene: TRBJ1-4; v_gene: TRBV6-1; CDR3aa: ASRLPGLGHEKLF
len: 12; d_gene: TRBD1; j_gene: TRBJ2-3; v_gene: TRBV28; CDR3aa: ASRPRGTTDTQY
len: 15; d_gene: NA; j_gene: TRBJ1-5; v_gene: TRBV4-2; CDR3aa: ASSHARPGLFNQPQH
len: 12; d_gene: NA; j_gene: TRBJ1-3; v_gene: TRBV10-3; CDR3aa: AISADSSGNTIY
len: 11; d_gene: NA; j_gene: TRBJ2-3; v_gene: TRBV7-2; CDR3aa: ASSSWTADTQY
len: 12; d_gene: TRBD2; j_gene: TRBJ2-7; v_gene: TRBV2; CDR3aa: ASGLAEVSYEQY
len: 13; d_gene: TRBD2; j_gene: TRBJ2-7; v_gene: TRBV19; CDR3aa: ASSMGTSAWYEQY
len: 12; d_gene: NA; j_gene: TRBJ1-1; v_gene: TRBV12-3/TRBV12-4; CDR3aa: ASSLRGGDTEAF
len: 12; d_gene: NA; j_gene: TRBJ2-5; v_gene: TRBV7-9; CDR3aa: ASAKDSSGGTQY
len: 13; d_gene: NA; j_gene: TRBJ1-3; v_gene: TRBV15; CDR3aa: ATSRDPGAGNTIY
len: 12; d_gene: TRBD1; j_gene: TRBJ2-5; v_gene: TRBV20-1; CDR3aa: SARVGDSEETQY
len: 12; d_gene: NA; j_gene: TRBJ2-1; v_gene: TRBV7-3; CDR3aa: ASSPGLTYNEQF
len: 12; d_gene: NA; j_gene: TRBJ1-5; v_gene: TRBV12-3/TRBV12-4; CDR3aa: ASSLVRGNQPQH
len: 14; d_gene: NA; j_gene: TRBJ2-3; v_gene: TRBV30; CDR3aa: AWSVLQISSTDTQY
len: 13; d_gene: NA; j_gene: TRBJ1-6; v_gene: TRBV6-1; CDR3aa: ATLMWDTDNSPLH
len: 11; d_gene: NA; j_gene: TRBJ2-7; v_gene: TRBV6-2/TRBV6-3; CDR3aa: ASSQGFRNEQY
len: 11; d_gene: TRBD1; j_gene: TRBJ2-3; v_gene: TRBV29-1; CDR3aa: SAGTGLVGTQY
len: 16; d_gene: TRBD1; j_gene: TRBJ2-1; v_gene: TRBV6-5; CDR3aa: ASSYSSQGAKLDNEQF
len: 11; d_gene: TRBD1; j_gene: TRBJ1-2; v_gene: TRBV29-1; CDR3aa: SVAGTGIYGYT
len: 13; d_gene: TRBD1; j_gene: TRBJ1-2; v_gene: TRBV5-1; CDR3aa: ASSPWDSGNYGYT
len: 12; d_gene: NA; j_gene: TRBJ2-4; v_gene: TRBV6-1; CDR3aa: ASSDLLVRSIQY
len: 17; d_gene: NA; j_gene: TRBJ2-2; v_gene: TRBV11-1; CDR3aa: ASSARRTGLDWDTGELF
len: 13; d_gene: NA; j_gene: TRBJ2-5; v_gene: TRBV28; CDR3aa: ASSLIGADQETQY
len: 11; d_gene: NA; j_gene: TRBJ2-5; v_gene: TRBV7-2; CDR3aa: ASSLVSRETQY
len: 13; d_gene: TRBD2; j_gene: TRBJ2-7; v_gene: TRBV7-8; CDR3aa: ASSLLLAGVYEQY
len: 13; d_gene: NA; j_gene: TRBJ2-7; v_gene: TRBV20-1; CDR3aa: SARVMAPGFHEQY
len: 11; d_gene: TRBD1; j_gene: TRBJ1-3; v_gene: TRBV2; CDR3aa: ASGQGFGNTIY
len: 13; d_gene: TRBD1; j_gene: TRBJ1-1; v_gene: TRBV19; CDR3aa: ASSSPGQRNTEAF
len: 12; d_gene: NA; j_gene: TRBJ2-3; v_gene: TRBV5-4; CDR3aa: ASSFRRVTDTQY
len: 12; d_gene: NA; j_gene: TRBJ2-7; v_gene: TRBV28; CDR3aa: ASSPPWGTYEQY
len: 12; d_gene: NA; j_gene: TRBJ1-4; v_gene: TRBV27; CDR3aa: ASSKYGANEKLF